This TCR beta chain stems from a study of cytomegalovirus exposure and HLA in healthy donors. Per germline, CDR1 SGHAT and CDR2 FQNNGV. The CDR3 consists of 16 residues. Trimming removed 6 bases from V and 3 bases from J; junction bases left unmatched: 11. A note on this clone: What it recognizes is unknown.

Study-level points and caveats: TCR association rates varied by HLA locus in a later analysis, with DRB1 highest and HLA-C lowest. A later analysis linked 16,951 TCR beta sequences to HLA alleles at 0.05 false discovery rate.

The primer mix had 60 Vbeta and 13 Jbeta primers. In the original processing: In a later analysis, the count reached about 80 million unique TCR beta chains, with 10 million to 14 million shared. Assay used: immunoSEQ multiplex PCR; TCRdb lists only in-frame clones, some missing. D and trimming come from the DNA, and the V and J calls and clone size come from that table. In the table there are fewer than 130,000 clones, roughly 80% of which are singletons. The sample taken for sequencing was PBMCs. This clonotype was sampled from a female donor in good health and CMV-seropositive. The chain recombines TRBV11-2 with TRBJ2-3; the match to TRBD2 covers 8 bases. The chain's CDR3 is CASSSLLRGGTDTQYF. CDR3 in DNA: TGTGCCAGCAGTAGCTTACTTCGGGGGGGTACAGATACGCAGTATTTT. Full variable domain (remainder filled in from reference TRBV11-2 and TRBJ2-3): EAGVAQSPRYKIIEKRQSVAFWCNPISGHATLYWYQQILGQGPKLLIQFQNNGVVDDSQLPKDRFSAERLKGVDSTLKIQPAKLEDSAVYLCASSSLLRGGTDTQYFGPGTRLTVL.